The rows below give T cell receptor beta chains drawn from one sample of a study of control samples from healthy donors and cancer patients. Produced via immunoSEQ multiplex PCR; TCRdb's table is partial and in-frame only. The table records about 140,000 clones, 80% to 95% of them present only once. The sequencing input was blood. These receptors were obtained from a man aged 30 to 45 in good health. Both conserved end residues are part of each CDR3. The size field is filled for only some rows; it gives once, few, many or a size class.

abundance | v_gene | CDR3aa
NA | TRBV9 | CASSPPAGAGLVNEQFF
NA | TRBV4-2 | CASSPIRTSGSLHEQYF
NA | TRBV5-6 | CASSSTRDRGGYTF
NA | TRBV19 | CASSIDLVQREKYEQFF
NA | TRBV19 | CASRQRTGRYGVEAFF
NA | TRBV6-2/TRBV6-3 | CASSPGGGSTDTQYF
few | TRBV7-9 | CASSFFLAGAYEQYF
NA | TRBV12-3/TRBV12-4 | CASSSRTGYGYTF
once | TRBV9 | CASSGTTSLAGVTGELFF
NA | TRBV27 | CASSLYRATEAFF
NA | TRBV7-9 | CASSLVRSTGDYGYTF
NA | TRBV4-1 | CASSIRTSGSYEQYF
NA | TRBV19 | CASSSTSGTYNEQFF
NA | TRBV11-3 | CASSLVVSNEQFF
once | TRBV6-6 | CASGEGGTSYGYTF
NA | TRBV19 | CASTAGNNSPLHF
NA | TRBV15 | CATSRDRTLQNTGELFF
NA | TRBV7-8 | CASSSRGYTGELFF
NA | TRBV5-6 | CASSYGDRRFYEQYF
NA | TRBV20-1 | CSASRTSGTGIYEQYF
NA | TRBV5-6 | CASSSPLQKGLEAFF
NA | TRBV18 | CASSPTFRATYEQYF
NA | TRBV11-2 | CASSKTGRASTDTQYF
once | TRBV5-5 | CASSRPTGNEQFF
NA | TRBV6-1 | CASSDDRREAFF
NA | TRBV28 | CATSGTAPGTSGRTSTDTQYF
NA | TRBV4-3 | CASSQDAGGFYNEQFF
NA | TRBV7-3 | CASSSSGRAAGELFF
NA | TRBV7-9 | CASSLGQSGNTIYF
few | TRBV28 | CASRQQRANERFGNTIYF
NA | TRBV7-9 | CASSLASYSSYEQYF
NA | TRBV2 | CASSEGANSGNTIYF
NA | TRBV2 | CASSPGWASGRNTGELFF
once | TRBV29-1 | CSVEWDRGYNEQFF
NA | TRBV6-2/TRBV6-3 | CASSRGDRGISGANVLTF
NA | TRBV29-1 | CSVVGVIGNYEQYF
NA | TRBV6-5 | CASSYGSPTKEDGYTF
NA | TRBV7-9 | CASSLRGEAYNEQFF
NA | TRBV14 | CASSQVAGAYTGELFF
few | TRBV28 | CASIDRDRSEAFF
NA | TRBV5-4 | CASSLGSRSAADTQYF
NA | TRBV5-5 | CASSLTSGTDTQYF
NA | TRBV19 | CASSFNLNEKLFF
NA | TRBV24-1 | CATSDSQGLAGDWVGTDTQYF
few | TRBV11-3 | CASSLGRLNTEAFF
once | TRBV3-1/TRBV3-2 | CASSQGTGSTKQYF
NA | TRBV6-5 | CASSTGTDYEQYF
NA | TRBV20-1 | CSASSEVGTSYNEQFF
once | TRBV28 | CASSPPNRIGETQYF
NA | TRBV7-9 | CASSLMQTSGNTIYF
NA | TRBV24-1 | CATSGRDRGIGGYTF
NA | TRBV19 | CASRGFLGTEAFF
NA | TRBV4-1 | CASSQGRVTGNQPQHF
NA | TRBV9 | CASSVGSLNTEAFF
NA | TRBV14 | CASSQQAFTEAFF